This T cell receptor (beta chain) was recovered during a study of beta chain features in type 1 diabetes. About the study: No patient-donor differences in age, gender, total cells or subset yield. The study, taken as a whole, reports: Still unanswered here is whether HLA type influences TCRB rearrangement. For cells with high TCR expression, cDNA sequencing could yield over-representation. Moderate yet significant TCRB CDR3 shortening was seen in Type 1 diabetes patients in all four CD4+ subsets.

The entirety of the isolated RNA underwent reverse transcription, so expressed TCRB transcripts were sequenced. Libraries were prepared by immunoSEQ multiplex PCR; TCRdb keeps only in-frame clonotypes and omits some of them. This sample has 250,000 to 300,000 clones, with roughly 25% found just once. In the case of this clone: The antigen is unknown.

Germline CDR1 is SQVTM and CDR2 is ANQGSEA. J was trimmed by 4 bases and V by 4 bases; bases with no gene match: 5. This CDR3 has 14 amino acids. The clonotype was recovered from a woman aged 30 to 39 with type 1 diabetes. The material sequenced was naive CD4+ T cells from blood. The V and J genes are TRBV29-1 and TRBJ2-1; 9 nucleotides match TRBD2. Written as DNA, the CDR3 is TGCAGCGTTGCCGGGACTAGCCTATACAATGAGCAGTTCTTC. Protein product: CSVAGTSLYNEQFF.